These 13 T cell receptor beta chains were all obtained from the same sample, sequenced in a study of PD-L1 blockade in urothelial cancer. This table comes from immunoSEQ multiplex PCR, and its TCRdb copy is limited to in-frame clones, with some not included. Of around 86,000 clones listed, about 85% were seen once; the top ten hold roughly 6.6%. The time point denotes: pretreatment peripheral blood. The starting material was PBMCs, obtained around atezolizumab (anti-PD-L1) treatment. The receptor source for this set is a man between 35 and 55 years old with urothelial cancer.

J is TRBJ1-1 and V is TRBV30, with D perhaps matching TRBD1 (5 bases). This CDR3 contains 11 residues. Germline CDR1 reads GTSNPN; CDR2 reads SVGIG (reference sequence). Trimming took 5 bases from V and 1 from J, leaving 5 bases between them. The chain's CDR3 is CAWQGNTEAFF. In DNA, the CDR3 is TGTGCCTGGCAGGGGAACACTGAAGCTTTCTTT.

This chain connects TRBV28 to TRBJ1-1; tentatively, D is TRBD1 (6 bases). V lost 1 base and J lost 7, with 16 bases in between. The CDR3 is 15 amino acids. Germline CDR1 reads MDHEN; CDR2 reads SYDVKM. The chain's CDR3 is CASSLYRGASVEAFF. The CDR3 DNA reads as TGTGCCAGCAGTTTATATCGGGGGGCGAGTGTTGAAGCTTTCTTT.

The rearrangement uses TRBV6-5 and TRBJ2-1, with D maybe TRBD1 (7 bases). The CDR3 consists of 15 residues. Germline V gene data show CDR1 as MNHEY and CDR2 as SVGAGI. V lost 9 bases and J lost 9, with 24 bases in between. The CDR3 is CASTQGGSRDSEQFF. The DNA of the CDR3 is TGTGCCAGTACTCAGGGGGGTTCTAGAGACAGTGAGCAGTTCTTC.

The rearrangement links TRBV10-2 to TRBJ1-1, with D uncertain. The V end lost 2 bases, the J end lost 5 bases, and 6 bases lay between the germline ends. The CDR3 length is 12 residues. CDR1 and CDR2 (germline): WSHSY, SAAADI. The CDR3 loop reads CASSEVVTEAFF. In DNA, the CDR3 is TGCGCCAGCAGTGAGGTTGTAACTGAAGCTTTCTTT.

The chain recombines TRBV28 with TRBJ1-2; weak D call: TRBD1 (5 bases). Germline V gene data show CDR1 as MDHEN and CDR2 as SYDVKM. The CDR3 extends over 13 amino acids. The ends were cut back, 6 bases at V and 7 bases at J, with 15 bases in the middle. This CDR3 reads CASSRGTEPGYTF. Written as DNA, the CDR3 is TGTGCCAGCAGCCGCGGGACCGAACCTGGCTACACCTTC.

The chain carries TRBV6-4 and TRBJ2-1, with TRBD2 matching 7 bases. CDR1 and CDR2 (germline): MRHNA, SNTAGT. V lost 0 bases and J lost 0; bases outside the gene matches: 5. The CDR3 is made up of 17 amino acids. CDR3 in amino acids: CASSDSVAGFSYNEQFF. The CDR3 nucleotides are TGTGCCAGCAGTGACTCGGTAGCGGGCTTCTCCTACAATGAGCAGTTCTTC.

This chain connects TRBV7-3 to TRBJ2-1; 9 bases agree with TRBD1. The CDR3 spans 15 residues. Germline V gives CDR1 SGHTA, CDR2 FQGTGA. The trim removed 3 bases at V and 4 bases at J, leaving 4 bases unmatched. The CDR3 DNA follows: TGTGCCAGCAGCTTGGGACAGGGCCAGTACAATGAGCAGTTCTTC. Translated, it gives CASSLGQGQYNEQFF.

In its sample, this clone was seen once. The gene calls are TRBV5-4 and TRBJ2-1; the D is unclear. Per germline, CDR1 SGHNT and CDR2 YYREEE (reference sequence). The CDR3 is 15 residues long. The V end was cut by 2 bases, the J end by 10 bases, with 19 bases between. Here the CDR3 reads CASSFPGPVMVEQFF. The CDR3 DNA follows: TGTGCCAGCAGCTTCCCAGGCCCGGTTATGGTGGAGCAGTTCTTC.

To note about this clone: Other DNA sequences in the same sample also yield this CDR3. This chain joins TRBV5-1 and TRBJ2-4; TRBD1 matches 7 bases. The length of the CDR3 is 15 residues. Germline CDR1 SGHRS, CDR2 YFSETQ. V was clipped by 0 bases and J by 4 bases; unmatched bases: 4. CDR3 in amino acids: CASSLETGSKNIQYF. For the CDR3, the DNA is TGCGCCAGCAGCTTGGAGACAGGGAGTAAAAACATTCAGTACTTC. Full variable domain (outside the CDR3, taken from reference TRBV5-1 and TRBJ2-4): KAGVTQTPRYLIKTRGQQVTLSCSPISGHRSVSWYQQTPGQGLQFLFEYFSETQRNKGNFPGRFSGRQFSNSRSEMNVSTLELGDSALYLCASSLETGSKNIQYFGAGTRLSVL.

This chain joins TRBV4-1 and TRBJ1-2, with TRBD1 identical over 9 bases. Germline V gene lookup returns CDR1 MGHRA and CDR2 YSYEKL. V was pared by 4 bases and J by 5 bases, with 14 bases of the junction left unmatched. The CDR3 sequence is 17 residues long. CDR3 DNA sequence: TGCGCCAGCAGCCTCCTCGGACAGGGGTTCCCAACGTATGGCTACACCTTC. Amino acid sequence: CASSLLGQGFPTYGYTF.

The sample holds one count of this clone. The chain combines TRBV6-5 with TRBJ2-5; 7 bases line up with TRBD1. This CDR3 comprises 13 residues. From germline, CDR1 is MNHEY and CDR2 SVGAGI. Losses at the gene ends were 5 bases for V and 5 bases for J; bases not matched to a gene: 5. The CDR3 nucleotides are TGTGCCAGCAGTCCCGACAGGGCGGAGACCCAGTACTTC. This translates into CASSPDRAETQYF.

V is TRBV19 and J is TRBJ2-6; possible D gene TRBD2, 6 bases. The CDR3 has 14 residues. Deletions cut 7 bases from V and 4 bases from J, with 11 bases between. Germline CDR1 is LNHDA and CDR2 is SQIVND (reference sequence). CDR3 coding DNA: TGTGCCAGTAAGGAGGGCTCCGGGGCCAACGTCCTGACTTTC. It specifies CASKEGSGANVLTF.

CDR3 residues: CASIQQGGLNTIYF. The DNA of the CDR3 is TGTGCCAGTATTCAACAGGGCGGGCTAAACACCATATATTTT. The chain carries TRBV19 and TRBJ1-3; D might be TRBD1 (6 bases). This CDR3 is built from 14 residues. Per germline, CDR1 LNHDA and CDR2 SQIVND (reference sequence). V dropped 7 bases and J dropped 6 bases, with 16 bases sitting between them.